This TCR beta chain was sequenced during a study of T cell repertoires in cytomegalovirus infection. Study in general: It was the public TCR beta signatures that indicated both CMV infection and matching HLA type.

Note on this clonotype: As yet, its antigen is unknown.

Via MiXCR, TCRdb re-called the reads, giving one row per CDR3 protein. The sample includes around 180,000 distinct CDR3 sequences, 28% seen only once; the top ten take just over 30%. General observations from the study: The study found HLA-C-restricted CMV-specific TCR beta clonotypes dominating the ex vivo response.

The length of the CDR3 is 14 residues. V was pared by 5 bases and J by 3 bases, with 6 bases of the junction left unmatched. Germline values: CDR1 SGHVS, CDR2 FQNEAQ. The material sequenced was PBMCs. The sequence came from a human donor in good health (CMV status not recorded). Some clones in this sample may be carry-over from other donors' samples. V and J are TRBV7-8 and TRBJ2-5; 7 positions agree with TRBD2. CDR3 sequence reads: CASSPGLVKETQYF. The CDR3, as DNA: TGTGCCAGCAGCCCCGGACTAGTTAAAGAGACCCAGTACTTC.